A single T cell receptor (beta chain) is shown here with its context. This record belongs to a study of identical twins. From the 5' RACE reads, TCRdb called clonotypes with MiXCR, one entry per CDR3 protein. The table has 700,000 to 950,000 distinct CDR3 sequences, around 12% seen once. The CDR3 has 15 amino acids. CDR1 DFQATT and CDR2 SNEGSKA come from the germline V gene (reference sequence). V dropped 0 bases and J dropped 3; count of bases not matched to a gene: 3. This sample also belongs to another study, concerning yellow fever vaccine responses in identical twins.

The source of this sequence is a woman younger than 35 in good health. Sample: PBMCs. This chain uses TRBV20-1 with TRBJ2-2; 8 positions agree with TRBD2. The CDR3 loop is CSARDRGGYTGELFF. Here the CDR3 DNA reads TGCAGTGCTAGAGATCGGGGGGGTTACACCGGGGAGCTGTTTTTT.